Listed here are 16 T cell receptor beta chains from one sample, sequenced in a study of shared clonotypes between healthy human individuals. The repertoire was sequenced with immunoSEQ multiplex PCR; TCRdb's copy has only in-frame clones and lacks some. Among about 680,000 clones listed, 92% were seen once. Naive CD8 cells, CD45RO-negative and positively selected for CCR7, excluded terminally differentiated effector memory CD45RA+ cells. Material: naive CD8+ T cells sorted from blood. The receptors stem from a man in his thirties or forties in good health.

The chain links TRBV19 to TRBJ2-7; tentative D call: TRBD1 (6 bases). The V end lost 8 bases, the J end lost 2 bases, and 19 bases lay between the germline ends. This CDR3 comprises 15 residues. Looked up from germline, CDR1 is LNHDA and CDR2 is SQIVND (reference sequence). In DNA form, the CDR3 reads TGTGCCAGTGGTCCGCGGCAGGGGATAACCTACGAGCAGTACTTC. This encodes CASGPRQGITYEQYF.

This clone was seen once. This chain uses TRBV28 with TRBJ2-7, with TRBD2 matching over 10 bases. Per the germline V gene, CDR1 is MDHEN and CDR2 is SYDVKM. CDR3 length: 16 amino acids. V was clipped by 4 bases and J by 3 bases; unmatched bases: 9. The CDR3 sequence: CASSSRWLAGDYEQYF. CDR3 DNA sequence: TGTGCCAGCAGTTCCCGTTGGCTAGCGGGAGACTACGAGCAGTACTTC.

The rearrangement uses TRBV7-9 and TRBJ1-5, with D unresolved. Trimming stripped 3 bases from V and 0 bases from J, with 3 bases between. CDR1 is SEHNR, CDR2 FQNEAQ, per germline (reference sequence). This CDR3 comprises 13 residues. CDR3 protein: CASSFNSNQPQHF. Here the CDR3 DNA reads TGTGCCAGCAGCTTTAATAGCAATCAGCCCCAGCATTTT.

V gene TRBV5-4 combines with J gene TRBJ2-7, with 11 bases that match TRBD2. The CDR3 loop spans 16 amino acids. Germline lookup yields CDR1 SGHNT and CDR2 YYREEE (reference sequence). Trimming took 1 base from V and 3 from J; bases not matched to a gene: 6. In nucleotides, the CDR3 is TGTGCCAGCAGCTTGTCGGTTAGCGGGGGGGACTACGAGCAGTACTTC. It codes for CASSLSVSGGDYEQYF.

J is TRBJ1-2 and V is TRBV4-1; D is perhaps TRBD1 (6 bases). Trimming cost V 1 base and J 0 bases, with 18 bases left between them. The germline gives CDR1 MGHRA, CDR2 YSYEKL. This CDR3 is 18 amino acids long. CDR3 sequence reads: CASSQVLGDTKTNYGYTF. CDR3 in DNA: TGCGCCAGCAGCCAAGTTCTGGGGGACACGAAGACTAACTATGGCTACACCTTC.

The chain carries TRBV27 and TRBJ2-3; tentative D call: TRBD1 (5 bases). Per the germline V gene, CDR1 is MNHEY and CDR2 is SMNVEV (reference sequence). The length of the CDR3 is 15 residues. The V and J ends lost 1 base and 2 bases respectively, with 10 bases between them. Here the CDR3 reads CASSLLGRSTDTQYF. CDR3 coding DNA: TGTGCCAGCAGTTTATTGGGGCGATCCACAGATACGCAGTATTTT.

The chain has TRBV27 and TRBJ2-5, with D perhaps TRBD2 (6 bases). V lost 8 bases and J lost 1, with 14 bases in between. In germline, CDR1 is MNHEY, CDR2 SMNVEV (reference sequence). The CDR3 is 14 amino acids. The CDR3 nucleotides are TGTGCCAGCGGAAACGGACTACTCCAAGAGACCCAGTACTTC. This encodes CASGNGLLQETQYF.

This clone occurred once. V usage is TRBV6-5 and J usage is TRBJ1-2; a possible D gene is TRBD1 (5 bases). This CDR3 contains 15 residues. V lost 0 bases to trimming and J lost 2 bases, with 10 bases between them. Germline CDR1 is MNHEY and CDR2 is SVGAGI. The DNA for the CDR3 is TGTGCCAGCAGTTACTCGCAGGGAAGGAACTATGGCTACACCTTC. Translated: CASSYSQGRNYGYTF.

The chain couples TRBV5-6 to TRBJ2-7, with D perhaps matching TRBD1 (5 bases). The CDR3 consists of 14 residues. V dropped 1 base and J dropped 5 bases, with 13 bases sitting between them. CDR1 SGHDT and CDR2 YYEEEE come from the germline V gene. CDR3: CASSLRRQRHEQYF. CDR3 bases: TGTGCCAGCAGCTTGCGTCGACAGAGGCACGAGCAGTACTTC.

The count of this clone is one. The chain uses TRBV19 and TRBJ2-1, with TRBD2 identical over 12 bases. Germline trimming cut 7 bases from V and 6 bases from J; bases unmatched to any gene: 7. Germline CDR1 reads LNHDA; CDR2 reads SQIVND (reference sequence). This CDR3 contains 15 residues. The CDR3 loop reads CASTPGLAGFNEQFF. In DNA form, the CDR3 reads TGTGCCAGTACCCCCGGACTAGCGGGGTTCAATGAGCAGTTCTTC.

A single count supports this clone. The rearrangement uses TRBV6-5 and TRBJ2-3; 7 bases map to TRBD2. J gave up 5 bases and V 7 bases, and 3 bases lay outside the gene matches. The CDR3 is made up of 12 amino acids. The germline V gene has CDR1 MNHEY and CDR2 SVGAGI. CDR3 residues: CASTGGGDTQYF. The CDR3 DNA reads TGTGCCAGCACGGGAGGAGGAGATACGCAGTATTTT.

The rearrangement links TRBV9 to TRBJ2-7; possibly TRBD2 for D (5 bases). The CDR3 covers 13 residues. Germline V lookup: CDR1 SGDLS, CDR2 YYNGEE. Trimming removed 4 bases from V and 1 base from J, with 9 bases in between. Here the CDR3 reads CASSPGNSYEQYF. For the CDR3, the DNA is TGTGCCAGCAGCCCCGGGAATTCCTACGAGCAGTACTTC.

The rearrangement joins TRBV29-1 to TRBJ2-2, with D hard to call. From germline, CDR1 is SQVTM and CDR2 ANQGSEA. The CDR3 sequence is 14 residues long. V gave up 4 bases and J gave up 1 base, with 10 bases separating them. As DNA, the CDR3 is TGCAGCGTTGCGGGCACCCAGAACACCGGGGAGCTGTTTTTT. This translates into CSVAGTQNTGELFF.

This chain joins TRBV6-6 and TRBJ2-7; maybe TRBD1 (6 bases). Germline V gene sequence: CDR1 MNHNY, CDR2 SVGAGI (reference sequence). With 2 bases removed from V and 2 bases from J, the gap between germline ends came to 10 bases. The CDR3 loop spans 14 amino acids. The CDR3 region is CASSYGRGPYEQYF. The CDR3 DNA reads as TGTGCCAGCAGTTACGGCAGGGGCCCCTACGAGCAGTACTTC.

The V call is TRBV29-1, the J call TRBJ2-1; TRBD1 is a possible D gene (5 bases). The CDR3 loop spans 12 amino acids. Trimming took off 2 bases at V and 10 bases at J, with 12 bases between the two ends. In germline, CDR1 is SQVTM, CDR2 ANQGSEA. Written as DNA, the CDR3 is TGCAGCGTTGAACACGCAGGGAAGGAGCAGTTCTTC. Protein sequence: CSVEHAGKEQFF.

The gene calls are TRBV21-1 and TRBJ2-7; TRBD2, the table's D call, lacks a check against the DNA. TRBV21-1 is a pseudogene. The length of the CDR3 is 22 residues. CDR3 region: CASRDSLLSPGLAGGIAYEQYF. DNA for the CDR3: TGTGCCAGCCGGGACAGCCTTCTGTCACCGGGACTAGCGGGAGGGATAGCCTACGAGCAGTACTTC.